This TCR beta chain was sequenced in a study of blood T cell repertoires in COVID-19. As for the study in general: PBMCs, B-cell-depleted T cells, or T cells provided the cDNA or gDNA that made up the material.

The germline V and J ends were trimmed by 5 bases and 0 bases, with 11 bases remaining between them. Germline V gives CDR1 LGHNA, CDR2 YNFKEQ. The CDR3 contains 15 residues. Original analysis: Amplifying reference gene primers gave estimates of nucleated cell counts. The data were produced by immunoSEQ multiplex PCR, yet TCRdb's version contains in-frame clones alone and is incomplete. D and trimming were read from the DNA, whereas the V and J calls and clone size are those reported in that table. The sample lists fewer than 250,000 clones, roughly 80% seen once, with 1.8% in the top ten. Grouping used clinical history reported by participants in a survey and questionnaire. Two consecutive negative NP/OP PCR tests, clearance, or resolved symptoms defined Cohort 3 recovery.

This sequence was found in a man in his sixties who had recovered from COVID-19. This chain joins TRBV4-2 and TRBJ1-3; D is undetermined. Sequencing was done on a sample of PBMCs or T cells enriched from blood (not recorded which). CDR3 sequence (DNA): TGTGCCAGCAGCATCGGGGTATACTCTGGAAACACCATATATTTT. Amino acids: CASSIGVYSGNTIYF.